This T cell receptor (beta chain) comes out of a study of cytomegalovirus exposure and HLA in healthy donors. The wider study: One earlier analysis, a look at about 179 million T cells, found about 100 million unique TCR beta sequences.

Germline V gene sequence: CDR1 SGDLS, CDR2 YYNGEE. Between the trimmed V and J ends, which lost 4 bases and 1 base, there was a span of 11 bases. The CDR3 loop spans 14 amino acids. In the PCR, 60 Vbeta and 13 Jbeta primers were used. The authors' processing: Unique TCR beta chains numbered 60 million to 100 million in a later analysis, with around 12 million shared. Using immunoSEQ multiplex PCR, the repertoire was profiled, and TCRdb retains in-frame clones only, with some absent. V, J and clone size were drawn from that table, and D and trimming were deduced from the DNA. This table holds about 76,000 clones, roughly four fifths found once.

The chain has TRBV9 and TRBJ1-1; TRBD1 might be the D (5 bases). This receptor was obtained from a woman aged 25 to 39 in good health and CMV-seronegative. Sequencing was done on a sample of PBMCs. DNA of the CDR3: TGTGCCAGCAGCCCCCTGACAGCGAACACTGAAGCTTTCTTT. This sequence encodes CASSPLTANTEAFF.